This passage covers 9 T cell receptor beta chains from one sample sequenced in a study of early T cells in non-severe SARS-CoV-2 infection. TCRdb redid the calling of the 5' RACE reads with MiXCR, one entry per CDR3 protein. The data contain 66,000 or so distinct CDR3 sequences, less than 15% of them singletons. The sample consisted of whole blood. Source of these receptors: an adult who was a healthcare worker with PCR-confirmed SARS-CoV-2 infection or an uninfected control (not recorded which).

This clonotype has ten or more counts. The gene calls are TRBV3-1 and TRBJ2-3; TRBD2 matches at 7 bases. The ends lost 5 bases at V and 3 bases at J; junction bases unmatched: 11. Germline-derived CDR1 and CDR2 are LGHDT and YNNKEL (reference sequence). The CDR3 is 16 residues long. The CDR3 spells CASSSSWGGRTDTQYF. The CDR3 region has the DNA TGTGCCAGCAGCTCCTCCTGGGGGGGTAGGACAGATACGCAGTATTTT.

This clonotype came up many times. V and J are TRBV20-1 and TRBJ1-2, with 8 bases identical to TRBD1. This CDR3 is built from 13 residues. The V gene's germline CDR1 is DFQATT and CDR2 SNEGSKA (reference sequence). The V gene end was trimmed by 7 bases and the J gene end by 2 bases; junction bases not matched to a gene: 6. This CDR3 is CSVPGQANYGYTF. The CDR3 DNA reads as TGCAGTGTCCCGGGACAGGCAAACTATGGCTACACCTTC.

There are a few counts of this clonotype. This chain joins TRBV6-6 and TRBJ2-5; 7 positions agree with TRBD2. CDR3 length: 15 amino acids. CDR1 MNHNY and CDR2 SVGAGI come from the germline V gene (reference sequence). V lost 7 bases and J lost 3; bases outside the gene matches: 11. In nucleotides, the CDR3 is TGTGCCAGCATAACGTCAATAGCGGGTAAAGAGACCCAGTACTTC. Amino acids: CASITSIAGKETQYF.

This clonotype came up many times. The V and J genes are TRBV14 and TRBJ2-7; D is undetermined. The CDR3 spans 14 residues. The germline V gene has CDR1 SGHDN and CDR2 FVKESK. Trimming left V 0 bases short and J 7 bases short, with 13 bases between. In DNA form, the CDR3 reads TGTGCCAGCAGCCAAGATCGCCTGGGGTATGAGCAGTACTTC. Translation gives CASSQDRLGYEQYF.

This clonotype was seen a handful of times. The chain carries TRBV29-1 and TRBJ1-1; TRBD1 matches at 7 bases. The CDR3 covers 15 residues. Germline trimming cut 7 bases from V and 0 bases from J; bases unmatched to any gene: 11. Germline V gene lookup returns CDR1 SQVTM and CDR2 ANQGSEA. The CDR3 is CSALDRAGMNTEAFF. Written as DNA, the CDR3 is TGCAGCGCCCTAGACAGGGCAGGGATGAACACTGAAGCTTTCTTT. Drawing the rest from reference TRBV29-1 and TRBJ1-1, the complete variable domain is SAVISQKPSRDICQRGTSLTIQCQVDSQVTMMFWYRQQPGQSLTLIATANQGSEATYESGFVIDKFPISRPNLTFSTLTVSNMSPEDSSIYLCSALDRAGMNTEAFFGQGTRLTVV.

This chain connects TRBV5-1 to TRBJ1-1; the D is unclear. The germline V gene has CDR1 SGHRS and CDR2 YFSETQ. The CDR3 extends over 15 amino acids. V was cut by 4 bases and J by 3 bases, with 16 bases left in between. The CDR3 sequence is CASSPASGLDTEAFF. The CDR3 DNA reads TGCGCCAGCAGCCCGGCCTCCGGGCTCGACACTGAAGCTTTCTTT.

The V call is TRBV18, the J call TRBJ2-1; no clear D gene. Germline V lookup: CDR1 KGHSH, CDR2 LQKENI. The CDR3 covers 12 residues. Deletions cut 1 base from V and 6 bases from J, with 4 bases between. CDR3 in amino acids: CASSPLTNEQFF. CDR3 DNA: TGTGCCAGCTCACCACTGACCAATGAGCAGTTCTTC.

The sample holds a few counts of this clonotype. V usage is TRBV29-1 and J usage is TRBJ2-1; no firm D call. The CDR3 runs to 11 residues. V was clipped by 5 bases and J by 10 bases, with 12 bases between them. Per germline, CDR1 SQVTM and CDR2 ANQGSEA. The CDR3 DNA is TGCAGCGTTCTCCCTCGATGGGAGCAGTTCTTC. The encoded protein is CSVLPRWEQFF.

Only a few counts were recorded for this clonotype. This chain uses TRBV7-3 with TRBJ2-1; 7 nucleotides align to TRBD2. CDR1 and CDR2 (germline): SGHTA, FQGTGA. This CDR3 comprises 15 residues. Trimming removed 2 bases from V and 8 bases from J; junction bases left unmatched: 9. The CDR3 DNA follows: TGTGCCAGCAGCTTATCTGGCGGGAGTTTAGATGAGCAGTTCTTC. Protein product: CASSLSGGSLDEQFF.